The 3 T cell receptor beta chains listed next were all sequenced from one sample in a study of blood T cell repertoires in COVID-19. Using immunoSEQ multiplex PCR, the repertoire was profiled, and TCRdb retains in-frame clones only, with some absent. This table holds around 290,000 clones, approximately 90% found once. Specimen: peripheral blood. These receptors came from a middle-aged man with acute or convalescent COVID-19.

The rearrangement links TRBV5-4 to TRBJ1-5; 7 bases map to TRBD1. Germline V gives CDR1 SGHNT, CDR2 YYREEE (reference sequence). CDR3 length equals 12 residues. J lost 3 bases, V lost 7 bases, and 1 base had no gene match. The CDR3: CASGTDNQPQHF. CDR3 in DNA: TGTGCCAGCGGGACAGACAATCAGCCCCAGCATTTT. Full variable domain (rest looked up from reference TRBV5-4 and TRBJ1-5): ETGVTQSPTHLIKTRGQQVTLRCSSQSGHNTVSWYQQALGQGPQFIFQYYREEENGRGNFPPRFSGLQFPNYSSELNVNALELDDSALYLCASGTDNQPQHFGDGTRLSIL.

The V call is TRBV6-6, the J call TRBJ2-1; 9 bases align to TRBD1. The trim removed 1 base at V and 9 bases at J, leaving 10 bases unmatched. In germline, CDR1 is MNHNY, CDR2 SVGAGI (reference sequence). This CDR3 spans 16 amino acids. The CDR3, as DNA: TGTGCCAGCAGTTACTTAACCGGGACAGGGTATGGTGAGCAGTTCTTC. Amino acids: CASSYLTGTGYGEQFF.

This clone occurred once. CDR3 sequence (DNA): TGTGCCAGCAGCTTAGGGCCGGGACAGGGGGGTATCGGCACTGAAGCTTTCTTT. Encoded protein: CASSLGPGQGGIGTEAFF. The J gene is TRBJ1-1, the V gene TRBV13; 11 positions match TRBD1. The germline V gene has CDR1 PRHDT and CDR2 FYEKMQ (reference sequence). V lost 0 bases and J lost 4; bases outside the gene matches: 10. There are 18 residues in the CDR3.